This T cell receptor (beta chain) is from a study of blood T cell repertoires in COVID-19. Across the whole study: Whether acute or convalescent, the COVID-19 samples came from the United States, Italy and Spain. T cells, B-cell-depleted T cells, or PBMCs provided the cDNA or gDNA that served as material.

In this sample, this clone turned up a few times. Study processing details: By means of reference gene primer amplification, nucleated cell counts were estimated. Produced via immunoSEQ multiplex PCR; TCRdb's table is partial and in-frame only. V and J calls and clone size are as listed in that table; D and trimming were resolved from the DNA. Of some 120,000 clones listed, around 82% are singletons. The CDR3 consists of 15 residues. After removal of 5 bases from V and 2 bases from J, the junction contained 7 bases not matched to a gene. Germline CDR1 SGHVS, CDR2 FNYEAQ. This TCR was recovered from a man of 80 years or more with active or convalescent COVID-19. The specimen was peripheral blood. The J gene is TRBJ2-7, the V gene TRBV7-6, with 9 bases aligning to TRBD1. CDR3 protein: CASSPRTGAAYEQYF. The CDR3 region has the DNA TGTGCCAGCAGCCCCCGGACAGGGGCCGCCTACGAGCAGTACTTC.